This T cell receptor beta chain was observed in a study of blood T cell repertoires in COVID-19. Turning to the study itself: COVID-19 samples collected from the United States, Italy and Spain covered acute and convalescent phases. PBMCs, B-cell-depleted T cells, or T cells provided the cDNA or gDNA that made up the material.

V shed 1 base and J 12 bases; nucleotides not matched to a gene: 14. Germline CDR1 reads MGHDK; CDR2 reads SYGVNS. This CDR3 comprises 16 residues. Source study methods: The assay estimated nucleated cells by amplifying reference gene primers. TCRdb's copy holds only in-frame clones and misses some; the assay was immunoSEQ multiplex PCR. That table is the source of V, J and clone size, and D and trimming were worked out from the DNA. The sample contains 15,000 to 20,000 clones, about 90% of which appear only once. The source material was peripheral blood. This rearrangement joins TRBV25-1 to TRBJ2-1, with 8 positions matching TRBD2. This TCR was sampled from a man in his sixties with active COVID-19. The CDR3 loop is CASSELGLAGPRGQFF. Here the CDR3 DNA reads TGTGCCAGCAGTGAATTAGGGCTAGCGGGCCCCCGGGGGCAGTTCTTC.